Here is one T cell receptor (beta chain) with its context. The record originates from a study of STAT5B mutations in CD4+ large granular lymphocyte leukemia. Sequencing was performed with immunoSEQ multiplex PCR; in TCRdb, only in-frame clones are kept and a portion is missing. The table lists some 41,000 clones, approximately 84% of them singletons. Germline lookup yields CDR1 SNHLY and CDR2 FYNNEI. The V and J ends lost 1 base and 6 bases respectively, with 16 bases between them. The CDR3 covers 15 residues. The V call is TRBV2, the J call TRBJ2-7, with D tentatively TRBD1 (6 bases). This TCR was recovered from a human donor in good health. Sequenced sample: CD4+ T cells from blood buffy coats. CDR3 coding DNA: TGTGCCAGCAGTGAAGAGGGACAAATCTCCGGCGAGCAGTACTTC. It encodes CASSEEGQISGEQYF.